Sequencing of this TCR beta chain was carried out in a study of glioma-infiltrating T cells after dendritic cell vaccination. General study points: Only a small number of patients had complete blood and tumor samples. Patients with more pretreatment TILs had longer time to progression and survival.

TCRB CDR3 was amplified from 2 ug genomic DNA or less. Sequencing used immunoSEQ multiplex PCR; TCRdb keeps in-frame clones, though not all of them. The sample includes about 38,000 clones, roughly four fifths of them seen just once. The length of the CDR3 is 16 residues. Losses at the gene ends were 3 bases for V and 2 bases for J; bases not matched to a gene: 9. The germline V gene encodes CDR1 MGHRA and CDR2 YSYEKL. With respect to this clone: Its antigen is not known.

V gene TRBV4-1 combines with J gene TRBJ2-7, with 8 bases identical to TRBD2. The clonotype comes from a human donor with glioblastoma. The source was blood, collected before dendritic cell vaccination. The CDR3 reads CASSHNPRGGAYEQYF. For the CDR3, the DNA is TGCGCCAGCAGCCACAACCCCCGGGGGGGCGCCTACGAGCAGTACTTC.